Listed below are T cell receptor beta chains from one sample, sequenced in a study of blood T cells in healthy people across ages. TCRdb passed the 5' RACE reads through MiXCR, listing each CDR3 protein once. The sample consists of over 600,000 distinct CDR3 sequences, roughly three fifths of them appearing once. The sequencing input was blood. Receptors were obtained from a man in his forties in good health. The CDR3 runs from the conserved cysteine through the conserved F or W. Each record gives: clone size, V gene, CDR3 length, J gene, CDR3 protein. A row's size may be missing; if present it is once, few, many or a size class.

abundance: -; v_gene: TRBV20-1; len: 11; j_gene: TRBJ2-7; CDR3aa: CSASDSIEQYF
abundance: few; v_gene: TRBV12-3/TRBV12-4; len: 13; j_gene: TRBJ1-2; CDR3aa: CASRPGRRLGYTF
abundance: few; v_gene: TRBV6-1; len: 17; j_gene: TRBJ2-3; CDR3aa: CASSPTGASGGSDTQYF
abundance: many; v_gene: TRBV20-1; len: 12; j_gene: TRBJ2-7; CDR3aa: CSARGPGYEQYF
abundance: few; v_gene: TRBV25-1; len: 14; j_gene: TRBJ2-1; CDR3aa: CASSKRGLNFEQFF
abundance: few; v_gene: TRBV15; len: 15; j_gene: TRBJ1-4; CDR3aa: CATSRDQGSNEKLFF
abundance: -; v_gene: TRBV4-1; len: 14; j_gene: TRBJ2-7; CDR3aa: CASSQIWTAYEQYF
abundance: once; v_gene: TRBV4-2; len: 16; j_gene: TRBJ2-3; CDR3aa: CASSQASGAFTGTQYF
abundance: -; v_gene: TRBV10-2; len: 14; j_gene: TRBJ2-1; CDR3aa: CASTGTKGGNEQFF
abundance: -; v_gene: TRBV14; len: 14; j_gene: TRBJ2-4; CDR3aa: CASAGDLAKNIQYF
abundance: -; v_gene: TRBV28; len: 14; j_gene: TRBJ1-6; CDR3aa: CASNFGGSRSPLHF
abundance: -; v_gene: TRBV7-2; len: 14; j_gene: TRBJ2-7; CDR3aa: CASSSLRRSYEQYF
abundance: -; v_gene: TRBV5-1; len: 15; j_gene: TRBJ1-5; CDR3aa: CASSSTGGYNQPQHF
abundance: -; v_gene: TRBV14; len: 16; j_gene: TRBJ1-1; CDR3aa: CASRQASDRVVTEAFF
abundance: -; v_gene: TRBV5-6; len: 14; j_gene: TRBJ2-2; CDR3aa: CASSLGVYTGELFF
abundance: once; v_gene: TRBV20-1; len: 15; j_gene: TRBJ2-3; CDR3aa: CSADPLAGVSDTQYF
abundance: -; v_gene: TRBV4-2; len: 17; j_gene: TRBJ1-3; CDR3aa: CASSQDWTRQSGNTIYF
abundance: -; v_gene: TRBV28; len: 13; j_gene: TRBJ2-7; CDR3aa: CASSRPLPNEQYF
abundance: -; v_gene: TRBV4-3; len: 15; j_gene: TRBJ2-7; CDR3aa: CASSQETAATYEQYF
abundance: -; v_gene: TRBV7-9; len: 17; j_gene: TRBJ2-3; CDR3aa: CASSLGRTGSSTDTQYF
abundance: -; v_gene: TRBV4-3; len: 16; j_gene: TRBJ2-3; CDR3aa: CASSQASGTSSDTQYF